Here is one TCR beta chain with its context. The target antigen is unknown. The data originate from a study of vaccination effects on CD4 cells after COVID-19. The repertoire was sequenced with immunoSEQ multiplex PCR; TCRdb's copy has only in-frame clones and lacks some. The sample has approximately 40,000 clones, roughly two thirds seen once. Antigen-specific CD4+ T cell clonotypes were called by their expansion after viral peptide-pool culture in ViraFEST. At the end of about 10 days of culture, CD4+ T cells were isolated. Absence of prior SARS-CoV-2 infection characterized the vaccine recipients, who showed negative nucleocapsid antibodies. Cultivation was performed at more than 1.5 million PBMC per well with roughly 10 IU/ml IL-2 and 10 ug/ml peptides added. Half of the medium was exchanged for IL-2 medium on both days 3 and 7. The V and J ends lost 6 bases and 4 bases, in that order; junction bases with no gene match: 7. CDR1 LGHDT and CDR2 YNNKEL come from the germline V gene (reference sequence). The CDR3 runs to 14 residues.

Whole-study findings and limits: There were few convalescent patients in the study and no early post-infection timepoints. Marked clonal contraction was seen in infection- and vaccine-induced clones late after vaccination.

The sequence came from a human donor who received a COVID-19 vaccine. This specimen consisted of CD4+ T cells from PBMCs cultured with SARS-CoV-2 spike peptides, obtained before COVID-19 vaccination. The J gene is TRBJ2-7, the V gene TRBV3-1 (or the pseudogene TRBV3-2); 9 positions match TRBD1. The CDR3, as DNA: TGTGCCAGCAGTCTGCCCGGGACAGGGTACGAGCAGTACTTC. This encodes CASSLPGTGYEQYF.